The clone carrying this TCR beta chain was picked up one time. Its target is unknown. A much larger clone differs by one base, so this may be a read error. This CDR3 is 15 amino acids long. The V gene end was trimmed by 5 bases and the J gene end by 5 bases; junction bases not matched to a gene: 7. Germline assignment: CDR1 MNHEY and CDR2 SMNVEV (reference sequence). The sample comes from a study of T cells in Graves' hyperthyroidism and ophthalmopathy. Study-wide results and limits: Progression to ophthalmopathy was predicted a median of 6.5 months early.

TCR beta CDR3 region amplification was performed from RNA transcripts. TCR CDR3 regions were first amplified by RT-PCR with HTBI primers. TCRdb re-derived calls from the multiplex PCR reads in MiXCR, one entry per CDR3 protein. The sample carries around 600,000 distinct CDR3 sequences, 13% to 15% recorded once. The chain uses TRBV27 and TRBJ1-5; 9 positions agree with TRBD1. The sequence came from a woman aged 45-59 years with Graves' ophthalmopathy. Sequencing input: blood. CDR3 sequence: CASSPGQGRDQPQHF. The CDR3, as DNA: TGTGCCAGCAGTCCCGGACAGGGGCGCGATCAGCCCCAGCATTTT.